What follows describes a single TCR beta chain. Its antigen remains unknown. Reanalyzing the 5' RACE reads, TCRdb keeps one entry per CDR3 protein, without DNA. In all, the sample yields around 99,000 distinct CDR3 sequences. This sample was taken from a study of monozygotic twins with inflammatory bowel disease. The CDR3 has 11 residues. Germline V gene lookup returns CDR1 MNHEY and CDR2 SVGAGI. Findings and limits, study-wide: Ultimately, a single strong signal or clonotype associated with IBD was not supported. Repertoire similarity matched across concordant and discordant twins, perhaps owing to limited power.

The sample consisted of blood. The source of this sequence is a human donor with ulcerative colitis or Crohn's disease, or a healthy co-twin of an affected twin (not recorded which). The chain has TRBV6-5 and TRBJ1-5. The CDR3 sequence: CASGINQPQHF.